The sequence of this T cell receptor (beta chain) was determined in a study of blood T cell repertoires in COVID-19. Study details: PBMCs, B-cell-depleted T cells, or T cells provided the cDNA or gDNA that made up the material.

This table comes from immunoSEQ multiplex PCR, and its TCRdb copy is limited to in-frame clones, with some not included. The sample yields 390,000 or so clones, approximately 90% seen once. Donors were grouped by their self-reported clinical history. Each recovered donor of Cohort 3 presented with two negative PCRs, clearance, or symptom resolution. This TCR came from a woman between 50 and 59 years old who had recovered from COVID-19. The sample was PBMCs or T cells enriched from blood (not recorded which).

The CDR3 DNA reads TGTGCCAGCTCAAGGACAGGGGAATATGGCTACACCTTC. This sequence encodes CASSRTGEYGYTF. This rearrangement joins TRBV18 to TRBJ1-2; 9 bases map to TRBD1. The CDR3 extends over 13 amino acids. Germline V gives CDR1 KGHSH, CDR2 LQKENI. With V trimmed by 5 bases and J by 5 bases, 3 bases remained unmatched. The complete variable domain, with remaining parts taken from reference TRBV18 and TRBJ1-2, reads NAGVMQNPRHLVRRRGQEARLRCSPMKGHSHVYWYRQLPEEGLKFMVYLQKENIIDESGMPKERFSAEFPKEGPSILRIQQVVRGDSAAYFCASSRTGEYGYTFGSGTRLTVV.